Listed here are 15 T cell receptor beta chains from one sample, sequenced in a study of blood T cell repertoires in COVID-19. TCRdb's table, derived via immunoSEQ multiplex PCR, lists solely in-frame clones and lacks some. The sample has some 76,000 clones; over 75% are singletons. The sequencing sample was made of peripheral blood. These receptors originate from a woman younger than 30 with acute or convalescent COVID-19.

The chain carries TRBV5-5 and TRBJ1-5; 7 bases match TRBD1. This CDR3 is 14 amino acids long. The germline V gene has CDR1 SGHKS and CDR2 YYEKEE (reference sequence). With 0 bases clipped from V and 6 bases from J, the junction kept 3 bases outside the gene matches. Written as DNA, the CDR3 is TGTGCCAGCAGCTTGGGGGACAGCTTTCAGCCCCAGCATTTT. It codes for CASSLGDSFQPQHF. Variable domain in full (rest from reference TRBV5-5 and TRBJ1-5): DAGVTQSPTHLIKTRGQQVTLRCSPISGHKSVSWYQQVLGQGPQFIFQYYEKEERGRGNFPDRFSARQFPNYSSELNVNALLLGDSALYLCASSLGDSFQPQHFGDGTRLSIL.

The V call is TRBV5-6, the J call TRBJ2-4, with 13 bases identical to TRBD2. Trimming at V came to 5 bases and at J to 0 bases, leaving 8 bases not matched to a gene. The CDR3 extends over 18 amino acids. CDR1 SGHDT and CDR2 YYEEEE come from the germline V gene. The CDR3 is CASSLRTSGSIAKNIQYF. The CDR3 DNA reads TGTGCCAGCAGTCTACGGACTAGCGGGAGTATAGCCAAAAACATTCAGTACTTC.

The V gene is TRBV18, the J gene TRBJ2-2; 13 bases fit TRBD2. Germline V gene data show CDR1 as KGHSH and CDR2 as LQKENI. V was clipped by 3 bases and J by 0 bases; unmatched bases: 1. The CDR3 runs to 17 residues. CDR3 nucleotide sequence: TGTGCCAGCTCACCTGGGACTAGCGGGGCGAACACCGGGGAGCTGTTTTTT. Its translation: CASSPGTSGANTGELFF. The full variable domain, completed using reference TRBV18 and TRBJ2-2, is NAGVMQNPRHLVRRRGQEARLRCSPMKGHSHVYWYRQLPEEGLKFMVYLQKENIIDESGMPKERFSAEFPKEGPSILRIQQVVRGDSAAYFCASSPGTSGANTGELFFGEGSRLTVL.

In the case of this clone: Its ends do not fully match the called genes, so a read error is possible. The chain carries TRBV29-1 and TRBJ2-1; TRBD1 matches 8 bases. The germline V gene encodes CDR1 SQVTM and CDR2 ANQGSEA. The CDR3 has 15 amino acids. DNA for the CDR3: TGCAGCGTTCGGGAGTACAGGGGGGTTTCTAATGGGCAGTTCTTC. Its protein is CSVREYRGVSNGQFF.

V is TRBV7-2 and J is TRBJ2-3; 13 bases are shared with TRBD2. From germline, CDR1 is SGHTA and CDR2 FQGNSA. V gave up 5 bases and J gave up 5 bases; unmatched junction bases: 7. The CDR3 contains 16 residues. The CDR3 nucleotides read TGTGCCAGCAGCACACGACTAGCGGGGGGCAGAGATACGCAGTATTTT. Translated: CASSTRLAGGRDTQYF.

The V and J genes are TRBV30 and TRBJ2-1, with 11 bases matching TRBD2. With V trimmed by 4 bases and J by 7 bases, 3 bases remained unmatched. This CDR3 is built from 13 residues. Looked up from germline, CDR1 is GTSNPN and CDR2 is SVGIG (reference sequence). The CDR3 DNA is TGTGCCTGGACTAGCGGGAGGTATAATGAGCAGTTCTTC. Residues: CAWTSGRYNEQFF. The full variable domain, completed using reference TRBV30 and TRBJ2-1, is SQTIHQWPATLVQPVGSPLSLECTVEGTSNPNLYWYRQAAGRGLQLLFYSVGIGQISSEVPQNLSASRPQDRQFILSSKKLLLSDSGFYLCAWTSGRYNEQFFGPGTRLTVL.

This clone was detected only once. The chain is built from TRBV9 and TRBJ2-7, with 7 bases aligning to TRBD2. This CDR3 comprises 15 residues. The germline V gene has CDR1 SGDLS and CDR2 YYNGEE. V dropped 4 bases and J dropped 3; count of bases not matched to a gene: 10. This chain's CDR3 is CASSPTAGTLYEQYF. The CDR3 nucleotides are TGTGCCAGCAGCCCCACAGCGGGGACTCTCTACGAGCAGTACTTC.

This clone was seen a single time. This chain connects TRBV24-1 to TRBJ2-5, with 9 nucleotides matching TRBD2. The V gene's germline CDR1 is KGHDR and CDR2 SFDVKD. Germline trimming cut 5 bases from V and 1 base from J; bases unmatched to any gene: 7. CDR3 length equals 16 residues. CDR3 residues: CATSAASGALQETQYF. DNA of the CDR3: TGTGCCACCAGTGCCGCTAGCGGGGCTCTCCAAGAGACCCAGTACTTC.

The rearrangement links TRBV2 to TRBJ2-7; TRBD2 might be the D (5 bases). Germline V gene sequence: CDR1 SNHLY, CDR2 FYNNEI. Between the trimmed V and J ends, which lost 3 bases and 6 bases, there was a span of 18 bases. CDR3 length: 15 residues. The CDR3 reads CASSEDGLALSEQYF. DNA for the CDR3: TGTGCCAGCAGTGAGGACGGGCTAGCCCTTTCCGAGCAGTACTTC.

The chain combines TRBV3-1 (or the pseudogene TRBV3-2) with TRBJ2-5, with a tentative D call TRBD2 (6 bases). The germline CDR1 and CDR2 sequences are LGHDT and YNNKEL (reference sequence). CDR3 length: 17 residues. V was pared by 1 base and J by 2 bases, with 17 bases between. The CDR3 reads CASSQGFRDWVQETQYF. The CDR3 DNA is TGTGCCAGCAGCCAAGGGTTTCGGGACTGGGTACAAGAGACCCAGTACTTC.

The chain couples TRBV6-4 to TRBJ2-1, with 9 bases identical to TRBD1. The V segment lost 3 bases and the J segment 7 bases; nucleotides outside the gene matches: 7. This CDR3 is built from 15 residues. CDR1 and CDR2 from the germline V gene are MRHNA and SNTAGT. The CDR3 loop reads CASSEGPDRGNEQFF. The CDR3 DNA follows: TGTGCCAGCAGTGAGGGTCCGGACAGGGGTAATGAGCAGTTCTTC.

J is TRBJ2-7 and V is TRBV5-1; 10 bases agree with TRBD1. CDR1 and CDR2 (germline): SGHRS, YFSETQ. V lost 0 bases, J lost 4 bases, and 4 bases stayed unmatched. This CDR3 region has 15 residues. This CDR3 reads CASSLGDRGLYEQYF. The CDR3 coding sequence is TGCGCCAGCAGCTTGGGCGACAGGGGGCTATACGAGCAGTACTTC.

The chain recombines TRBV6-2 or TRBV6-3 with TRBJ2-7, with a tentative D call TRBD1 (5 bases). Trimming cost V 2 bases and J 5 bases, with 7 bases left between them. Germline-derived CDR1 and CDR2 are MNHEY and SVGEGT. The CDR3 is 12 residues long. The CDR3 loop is CASSYIGDEQYF. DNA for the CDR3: TGTGCCAGCAGTTACATAGGGGACGAGCAGTACTTC.

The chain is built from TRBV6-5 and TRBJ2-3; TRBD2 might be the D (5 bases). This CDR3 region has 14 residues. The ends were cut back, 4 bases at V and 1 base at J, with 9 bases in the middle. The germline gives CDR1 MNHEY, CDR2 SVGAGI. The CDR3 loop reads CASSWRAGTDTQYF. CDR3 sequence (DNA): TGTGCCAGCAGTTGGAGAGCGGGCACAGATACGCAGTATTTT.

The CDR3 reads CASSIKREGYNEQFF. CDR3 nucleotides: TGTGCCAGTAGTATAAAGCGGGAGGGTTACAATGAGCAGTTCTTC. The chain is built from TRBV19 and TRBJ2-1; 10 nucleotides align to TRBD2. The CDR3 consists of 15 residues. Per the germline V gene, CDR1 is LNHDA and CDR2 is SQIVND (reference sequence). The ends lost 2 bases at V and 4 bases at J; junction bases unmatched: 2.